This is a list of T cell receptor beta chains from one sample in a study of CD8 T cells in Susac syndrome. MiXCR was run by TCRdb on the immunoSEQ multiplex PCR reads, yielding one entry per CDR3 protein. Counted here are roughly 120,000 distinct CDR3 sequences, over 85% occurring once; the ten biggest clones make up roughly 0.32%. Sequencing was carried out using CD8+ T cells from PBMCs. The source of these receptors is a human donor with multiple sclerosis. Each CDR3 is given with its conserved first and last residue. The order of the fields is J gene, D gene, V gene, CDR3 DNA, CDR3 protein. A D gene is named only where the DNA matches it firmly.

J gene: TRBJ2-2
D gene: TRBD1
V gene: TRBV7-9
CDR3 DNA: TGTGCCAGCAGCTCGACAGGGGGCGACGGGGAGCTGTTTTTT
CDR3 protein: CASSSTGGDGELFF

J gene: TRBJ1-1
D gene: .
V gene: TRBV7-9
CDR3 DNA: TGTGCCAGCAGCTTAGGTGGGAGTAAAGAAGCTTTCTTT
CDR3 protein: CASSLGGSKEAFF

J gene: TRBJ2-7
D gene: TRBD1
V gene: TRBV5-1
CDR3 DNA: TGCGCCAGCAGCTTGGTAGGGACAGGGTCCTACGAGCAGTACTTC
CDR3 protein: CASSLVGTGSYEQYF

J gene: TRBJ2-2
D gene: TRBD2
V gene: TRBV12-3/TRBV12-4
CDR3 DNA: TGTGCCAGCAGGCCCGGGGGGGAGGGGGTCCTGAGAACCGGGGAGCTGTTTTTT
CDR3 protein: CASRPGGEGVLRTGELFF

J gene: TRBJ2-2
D gene: .
V gene: TRBV7-3
CDR3 DNA: TGTGCCAGCAGCTTAACGGGAGGTGGTGCGGAGCTGTTTTTT
CDR3 protein: CASSLTGGGAELFF

J gene: TRBJ2-3
D gene: .
V gene: TRBV4-1
CDR3 DNA: TGCGCCAGTCAGGAGACAGATACGCAGTATTTT
CDR3 protein: CASQETDTQYF

J gene: TRBJ2-7
D gene: .
V gene: TRBV20-1
CDR3 DNA: TGCAGTGCTAGAGGCCGGCTAAGCTCCTACGAGCAGTACTTC
CDR3 protein: CSARGRLSSYEQYF

J gene: TRBJ2-3
D gene: TRBD1
V gene: TRBV15
CDR3 DNA: TGTGCCACCAGCGGCCTGACAGGGGCAAGCACAGATACGCAGTATTTT
CDR3 protein: CATSGLTGASTDTQYF

J gene: TRBJ1-4
D gene: TRBD1
V gene: TRBV30
CDR3 DNA: TGTGCCTGGAGCCCAGGACAGGGGTCGGAAAAACTGTTTTTT
CDR3 protein: CAWSPGQGSEKLFF

J gene: TRBJ2-1
D gene: TRBD2
V gene: TRBV6-1
CDR3 DNA: TGTGCCAGCAGTGATCCCAAAACTAGCGGGGAGTACAATGAGCAGTTCTTC
CDR3 protein: CASSDPKTSGEYNEQFF

J gene: TRBJ2-7
D gene: .
V gene: TRBV25-1
CDR3 DNA: TGTGCCAGCAGCTGGAGGGGCTACGAGCAGTACTTC
CDR3 protein: CASSWRGYEQYF

J gene: TRBJ1-5
D gene: TRBD1
V gene: TRBV27
CDR3 DNA: TGTGCCAGCAGTTTGACAGGGAACAATCAGCCCCAGCATTTT
CDR3 protein: CASSLTGNNQPQHF

J gene: TRBJ2-7
D gene: TRBD1
V gene: TRBV6-1
CDR3 DNA: TGTGCCAGCATTGAGATAGGGACAGGGTCCTACGAGCAGTACTTC
CDR3 protein: CASIEIGTGSYEQYF

J gene: TRBJ2-7
D gene: .
V gene: TRBV9
CDR3 DNA: TGTGCCAGCAGCGCTTCGGATAGGGACGGCTACTACTACGAGCAGTACTTC
CDR3 protein: CASSASDRDGYYYEQYF

J gene: TRBJ2-2
D gene: TRBD2
V gene: TRBV2
CDR3 DNA: TGTGCCAGCAGTGGGACTAGCGGGAGTCGTACCGGGGAGCTGTTTTTT
CDR3 protein: CASSGTSGSRTGELFF

J gene: TRBJ2-2
D gene: TRBD1
V gene: TRBV29-1
CDR3 DNA: TGCAGCGTTGACAGGGGGCGAAACACCGGGGAGCTGTTTTTT
CDR3 protein: CSVDRGRNTGELFF

J gene: TRBJ2-4
D gene: .
V gene: TRBV6-1
CDR3 DNA: TGTGCCAGCAGTTCAGCCGTCCTAGCCAAAAACATTCAGTACTTC
CDR3 protein: CASSSAVLAKNIQYF

J gene: TRBJ2-2
D gene: .
V gene: TRBV7-9
CDR3 DNA: TGTGCCAGCAGCTTAGTGGGGCGCGGGGAGCTGTTTTTT
CDR3 protein: CASSLVGRGELFF

J gene: TRBJ2-1
D gene: .
V gene: TRBV7-9
CDR3 DNA: TGTGCCGCGGTAGGGGCGCCCAATGAGCAGTTCTTC
CDR3 protein: CAAVGAPNEQFF

J gene: TRBJ1-5
D gene: .
V gene: TRBV6-1
CDR3 DNA: TGTGCCAGCAGTGACGGAGGGAAATATAGCAATCAGCCCCAGCATTTT
CDR3 protein: CASSDGGKYSNQPQHF

J gene: TRBJ2-7
D gene: .
V gene: TRBV3-1
CDR3 DNA: TGTGCCAGCAGCCTCCGGGACGGACGCTACGAGCAGTACTTC
CDR3 protein: CASSLRDGRYEQYF

J gene: TRBJ2-1
D gene: .
V gene: TRBV30
CDR3 DNA: TGTTCGACCCGCGACTCCTACAATGAGCAGTTCTTC
CDR3 protein: CSTRDSYNEQFF

J gene: TRBJ1-5
D gene: .
V gene: TRBV7-9
CDR3 DNA: TGTGCCAGCAGCCCGGGCCCGAATGGGCCCCAGCATTTT
CDR3 protein: CASSPGPNGPQHF